One and the same sample provided the 17 T cell receptor beta chains below, sequenced in a study of identical twins. TCRdb fed the 5' RACE reads into MiXCR, producing one record per CDR3 protein. There are about 470,000 distinct CDR3 sequences in the sample; around 24% occur only once, and over 2.5% lies in the top ten. This sample was shared with a second study, whose subject was T cells expressing NK-cell markers.

The specimen sequenced was CD4+ T cells sorted from blood. The source is a woman in her late teens or twenties in good health.

On this clonotype: Germline and junction disagree at one end, which may indicate a read error. The chain is built from TRBV7-2 and TRBJ1-3; D is ambiguous. There are 14 residues in the CDR3. Per germline, CDR1 SGHTA and CDR2 FQGNSA. CDR3 coding DNA: TGTGCCAGCAGCTTAGAAGGGTCTGGAGACACCATATATTTT. This translates into CASSLEGSGDTIYF. Filled out from reference TRBV7-2 and TRBJ1-3, the complete variable domain reads GAGVSQSPSNKVTEKGKDVELRCDPISGHTALYWYRQSLGQGLEFLIYFQGNSAPDKSGLPSDRFSAERTGGSVSTLTIQRTQQEDSAVYLCASSLEGSGDTIYFGEGSWLTVV.

This clonotype occurred a few times. The rearrangement joins TRBV12-3 or TRBV12-4 to TRBJ2-7, with D possibly matching TRBD2 (5 bases). This CDR3 contains 14 residues. The germline V and J ends were trimmed by 6 bases and 4 bases, with 16 bases remaining between them. The CDR3 nucleotides read TGTGCCAGCAGCGAGGGCAGGTCGAGTTACGAGCAGTACTTC. Translated: CASSEGRSSYEQYF.

V usage is TRBV29-1 and J usage is TRBJ1-1, with D possibly being TRBD1 (6 bases). The germline V gene has CDR1 SQVTM and CDR2 ANQGSEA. The V end lost 6 bases, the J end lost 5 bases, and 19 bases lay between the germline ends. The CDR3 runs 14 residues. The chain's CDR3 is CSVAPGGRGTEAFF. The CDR3 coding sequence is TGCAGCGTCGCCCCGGGGGGGCGAGGGACTGAAGCTTTCTTT.

The genes are TRBV7-9 and TRBJ2-7, with 9 bases lining up with TRBD1. Germline V gene lookup returns CDR1 SEHNR and CDR2 FQNEAQ (reference sequence). The CDR3 consists of 15 residues. Losses at the gene ends were 7 bases for V and 6 bases for J; bases not matched to a gene: 13. This chain's CDR3 is CASINADRGNGEQYF. The CDR3 nucleotides read TGTGCCAGCATTAATGCGGACAGGGGTAATGGCGAGCAGTACTTC.

This rearrangement joins TRBV12-3 or TRBV12-4 to TRBJ1-6, with 9 bases identical to TRBD1. J was trimmed by 7 bases and V by 6 bases; bases with no gene match: 4. The CDR3 sequence is 14 residues long. The CDR3 region has the DNA TGTGCCAGCAGCAAACAGGGGGCGAATTCACCCCTCCACTTT. It translates to CASSKQGANSPLHF.

This clonotype occurred a few times. The rearrangement links TRBV29-1 to TRBJ1-5; D is unclear. V was clipped by 5 bases and J by 8 bases, with 13 bases between them. CDR1 and CDR2 (germline): SQVTM, ANQGSEA. The CDR3 loop spans 12 amino acids. The CDR3 sequence is CSVQIGSEPQHF. CDR3 nucleotide sequence: TGCAGCGTTCAAATTGGTTCTGAGCCCCAGCATTTT.

This clonotype was found a few times. This sequence joins TRBV25-1 and TRBJ2-3, with unresolved D. The germline gives CDR1 MGHDK, CDR2 SYGVNS. This CDR3 spans 13 amino acids. With 7 bases removed from V and 3 bases from J, the gap between germline ends came to 11 bases. CDR3 sequence reads: CASTHYGTDTQYF. CDR3 coding DNA: TGTGCCAGCACTCATTACGGAACAGATACGCAGTATTTT.

Many counts were recorded for this clonotype. This CDR3 reads CASSSKVPGELFF. CDR3 coding DNA: TGTGCCAGCAGTTCGAAGGTTCCCGGGGAGCTGTTTTTT. The chain combines TRBV6-4 with TRBJ2-2; D is undetermined. The CDR3 has 13 residues. Per germline, CDR1 MRHNA and CDR2 SNTAGT. Trimming cost V 5 bases and J 6 bases, with 10 bases left between them.

This clonotype showed up just a few times. Here the CDR3 reads CASSDTLAKNIQYF. The CDR3 region has the DNA TGTGCCAGCAGTGACACACTAGCCAAAAACATTCAGTACTTC. The rearrangement links TRBV25-1 to TRBJ2-4; D is uncertain. The CDR3 sequence is 14 residues long. The V gene lost 3 bases and the J gene lost 0 bases, with 6 bases spanning the gap. The germline V gene encodes CDR1 MGHDK and CDR2 SYGVNS. Complete variable domain (other parts from reference TRBV25-1 and TRBJ2-4): EADIYQTPRYLVIGTGKKITLECSQTMGHDKMYWYQQDPGMELHLIHYSYGVNSTEKGDLSSESTVSRIRTEHFPLTLESARPSHTSQYLCASSDTLAKNIQYFGAGTRLSVL.

The chain has TRBV2 and TRBJ1-2; D is ambiguous. V was pared by 4 bases and J by 5 bases, with 11 bases between. This CDR3 is built from 13 residues. Germline CDR1 is SNHLY and CDR2 is FYNNEI. The CDR3 region has the DNA TGTGCCAGCAGTGGCCGGACCCTTTATGGCTACACCTTC. Translated: CASSGRTLYGYTF.

This clonotype has only a few counts. The chain is built from TRBV24-1 and TRBJ1-2, with a possible D match to TRBD1 (5 bases). The CDR3 has 16 residues. Germline-derived CDR1 and CDR2 are KGHDR and SFDVKD. V dropped 10 bases and J dropped 3 bases, with 23 bases sitting between them. The CDR3 region has the DNA TGTGCCACGTACCGGGACGGGGTCCAGGGTGACTATGGCTACACCTTC. Translation: CATYRDGVQGDYGYTF.

The chain couples TRBV7-8 to TRBJ2-7; 9 bases match TRBD2. Germline V gives CDR1 SGHVS, CDR2 FQNEAQ. V lost 2 bases, J lost 7 bases, and 15 bases stayed unmatched. The CDR3 consists of 17 residues. CDR3 in amino acids: CASSLKASGADIREQYF. The DNA for the CDR3 is TGTGCCAGCAGCTTAAAAGCTAGCGGGGCCGACATTCGGGAGCAGTACTTC.

This clonotype showed up just a few times. The genes are TRBV15 and TRBJ1-4, with a possible D match to TRBD1 (5 bases). CDR1 is LNHNV, CDR2 YYDKDF, per germline (reference sequence). The CDR3 runs to 15 residues. Trimming shortened V by 1 base and J by 6 bases, and 12 bases separated the two germline ends. The CDR3 loop is CATSRGRQGYEKLFF. The CDR3 DNA follows: TGTGCCACCAGCAGAGGACGGCAGGGTTATGAAAAACTGTTTTTT.

This clonotype has a handful of counts. The junction shows a germline mismatch at one end, possibly a read error. CDR3 protein: CASSPSNTDTQYF. DNA for the CDR3: TGTGCTAGCAGCCCATCCAACACAGATACGCAGTATTTT. This chain connects TRBV7-7 to TRBJ2-3; D remains ambiguous. The CDR3 consists of 13 residues. The germline gives CDR1 SSHAT, CDR2 FNYEAQ (reference sequence).

This clonotype was seen more than once but under ten times. The rearrangement links TRBV18 to TRBJ2-1; D gene ambiguous. The CDR3 consists of 13 residues. Germline CDR1 KGHSH, CDR2 LQKENI. V dropped 2 bases and J dropped 9 bases, with 11 bases sitting between them. CDR3 nucleotides: TGTGCCAGCTCACCAGAGCTAGGGTTTGAGCAGTTCTTC. This encodes CASSPELGFEQFF.

The rearrangement links TRBV6-1 to TRBJ1-1; D is perhaps TRBD1 (6 bases). V was shortened by 5 bases and J by 2 bases, with 12 bases between the two germline ends. Per germline, CDR1 MNHNS and CDR2 SASEGT. CDR3 length: 14 amino acids. The CDR3 sequence: CASSSQGRNTEAFF. The CDR3 DNA follows: TGTGCCAGCAGTAGTCAGGGGCGCAACACTGAAGCTTTCTTT.

This clonotype was seen a few times. This chain uses TRBV5-1 with TRBJ2-2, with D unclear. The CDR3 extends over 13 amino acids. Germline-derived CDR1 and CDR2 are SGHRS and YFSETQ. Trimming cost V 0 bases and J 7 bases, with 7 bases left between them. As DNA, the CDR3 is TGCGCCAGCAGCTTGGGGGCTAACGGGGAGCTGTTTTTT. It translates to CASSLGANGELFF.